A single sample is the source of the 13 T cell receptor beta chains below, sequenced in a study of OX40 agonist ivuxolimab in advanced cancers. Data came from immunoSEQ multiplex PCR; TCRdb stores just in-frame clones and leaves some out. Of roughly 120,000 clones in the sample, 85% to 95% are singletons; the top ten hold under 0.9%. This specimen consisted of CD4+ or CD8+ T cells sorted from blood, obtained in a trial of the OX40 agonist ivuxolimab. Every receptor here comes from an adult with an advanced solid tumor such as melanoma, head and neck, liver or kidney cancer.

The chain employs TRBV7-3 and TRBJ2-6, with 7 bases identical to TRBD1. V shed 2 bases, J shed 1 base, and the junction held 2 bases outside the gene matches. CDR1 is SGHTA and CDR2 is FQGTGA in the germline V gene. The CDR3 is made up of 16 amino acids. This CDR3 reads CASSLRQGSGANVLTF. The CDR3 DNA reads TGTGCCAGCAGCTTACGACAGGGTTCTGGGGCCAACGTCCTGACTTTC.

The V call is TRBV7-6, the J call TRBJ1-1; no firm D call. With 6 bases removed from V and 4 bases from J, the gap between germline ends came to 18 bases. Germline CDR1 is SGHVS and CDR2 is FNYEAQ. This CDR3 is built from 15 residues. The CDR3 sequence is CASRGGPGFLTEAFF. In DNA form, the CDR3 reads TGTGCCAGCAGAGGAGGTCCGGGGTTTCTCACTGAAGCTTTCTTT.

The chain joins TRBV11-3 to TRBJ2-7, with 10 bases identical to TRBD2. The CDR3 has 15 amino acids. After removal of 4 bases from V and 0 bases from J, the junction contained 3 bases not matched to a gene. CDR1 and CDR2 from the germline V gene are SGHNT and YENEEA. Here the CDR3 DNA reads TGTGCCAGCAGCTCTAGCGGGAGCGGCTCCTACGAGCAGTACTTC. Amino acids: CASSSSGSGSYEQYF.

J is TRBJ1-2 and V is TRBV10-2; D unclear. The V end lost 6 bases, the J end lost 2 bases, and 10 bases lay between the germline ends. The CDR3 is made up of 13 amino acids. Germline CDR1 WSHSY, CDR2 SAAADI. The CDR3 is CASRLEGNYGYTF. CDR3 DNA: TGCGCCAGCAGGCTGGAGGGCAACTATGGCTACACCTTC.

CDR3 loop: CASRLLGGQGNTEAFF. The CDR3 DNA sequence: TGTGCAAGTCGCTTATTAGGGGGCCAGGGTAACACTGAAGCTTTCTTT. The chain recombines TRBV12-2 with TRBJ1-1; whether TRBD1, the table's D call, matches the DNA was not checked. TRBV12-2 is a pseudogene segment. The CDR3 sequence is 16 residues long.

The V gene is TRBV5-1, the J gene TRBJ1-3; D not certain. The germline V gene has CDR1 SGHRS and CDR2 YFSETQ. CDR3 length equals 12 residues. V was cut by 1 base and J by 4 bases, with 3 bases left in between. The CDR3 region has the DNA TGCGCCAGCAGCTTGCTGGGAAACACCATATATTTT. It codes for CASSLLGNTIYF.

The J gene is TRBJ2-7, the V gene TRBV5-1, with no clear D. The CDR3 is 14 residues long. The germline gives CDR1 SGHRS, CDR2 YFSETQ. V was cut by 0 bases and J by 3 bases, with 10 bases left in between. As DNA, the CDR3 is TGCGCCAGCAGCTTGGGTCTAGGACGCTACGAGCAGTACTTC. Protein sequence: CASSLGLGRYEQYF.

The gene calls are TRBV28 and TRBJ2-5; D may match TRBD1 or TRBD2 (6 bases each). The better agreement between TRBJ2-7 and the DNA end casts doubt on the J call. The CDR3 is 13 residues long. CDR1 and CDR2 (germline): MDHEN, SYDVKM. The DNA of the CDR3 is TGTGCCAGCAGTATGGGGGGCAGGGACGAGCAGTACTTC. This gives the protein CASSMGGRDEQYF.

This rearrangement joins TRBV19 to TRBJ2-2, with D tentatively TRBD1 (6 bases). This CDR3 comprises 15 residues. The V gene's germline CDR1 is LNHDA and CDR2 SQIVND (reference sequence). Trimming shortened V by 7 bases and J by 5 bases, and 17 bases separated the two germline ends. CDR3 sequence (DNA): TGTGCCAGTAATATCCCCGGGACAAATACCGGGGAGCTGTTTTTT. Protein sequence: CASNIPGTNTGELFF.

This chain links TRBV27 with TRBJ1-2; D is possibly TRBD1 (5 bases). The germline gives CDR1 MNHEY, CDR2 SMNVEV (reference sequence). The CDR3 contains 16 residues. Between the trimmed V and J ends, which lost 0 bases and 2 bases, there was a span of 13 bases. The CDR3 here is CASSLSSGGLNYGYTF. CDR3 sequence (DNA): TGTGCCAGCAGTTTATCATCGGGGGGGTTAAACTATGGCTACACCTTC.

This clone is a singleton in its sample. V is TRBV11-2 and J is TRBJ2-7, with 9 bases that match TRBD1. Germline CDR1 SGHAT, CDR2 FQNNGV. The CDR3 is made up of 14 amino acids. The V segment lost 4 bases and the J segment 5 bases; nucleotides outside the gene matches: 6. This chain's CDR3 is CASSSRQGGDEQYF. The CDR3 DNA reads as TGTGCCAGCAGCTCTCGACAGGGGGGCGACGAGCAGTACTTC.

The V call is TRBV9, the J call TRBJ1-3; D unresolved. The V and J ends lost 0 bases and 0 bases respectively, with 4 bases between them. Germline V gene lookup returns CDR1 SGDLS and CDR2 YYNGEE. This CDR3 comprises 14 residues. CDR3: CASSVESSGNTIYF. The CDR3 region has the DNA TGTGCCAGCAGCGTAGAGAGCTCTGGAAACACCATATATTTT.

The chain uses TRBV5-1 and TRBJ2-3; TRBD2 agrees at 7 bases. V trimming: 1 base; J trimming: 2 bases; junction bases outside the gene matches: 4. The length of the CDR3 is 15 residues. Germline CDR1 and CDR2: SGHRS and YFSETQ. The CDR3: CASSLSSGITDTQYF. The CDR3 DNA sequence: TGCGCCAGCAGCTTGTCCAGCGGGATCACAGATACGCAGTATTTT.